One and the same sample provided the 10 T cell receptor beta chains below, sequenced in a study of blood T cell repertoires in COVID-19. Profiling relied on immunoSEQ multiplex PCR, and the TCRdb table lists in-frame clones only, not all of them. The sample shows nearly 200,000 clones, roughly 80% of them seen only once. The sequenced sample consisted of PBMCs or T cells enriched from blood (not recorded which). These receptors were collected from a middle-aged man who had recovered from COVID-19.

Only one count was recorded for this clone. This CDR3 is CASSLFPGTVNTGELFF. The CDR3 coding sequence is TGTGCCAGCAGCTTATTCCCCGGGACAGTGAACACCGGGGAGCTGTTTTTT. The V call is TRBV7-2, the J call TRBJ2-2; 7 bases line up with TRBD1. Germline V gives CDR1 SGHTA, CDR2 FQGNSA. J gave up 1 base and V 2 bases, and 7 bases lay outside the gene matches. This CDR3 is built from 17 residues.

The chain links TRBV15 to TRBJ1-2; D is unresolved. Trimming shortened V by 0 bases and J by 6 bases, and 11 bases separated the two germline ends. Germline loops: CDR1 LNHNV, CDR2 YYDKDF (reference sequence). The CDR3 spans 14 residues. CDR3 bases: TGTGCCACCAGCAGAGAAGAGGGATCGGATGGCTACACCTTC. Translating it yields CATSREEGSDGYTF.

This rearrangement joins TRBV9 to TRBJ2-7; TRBD2 is a possible D gene (6 bases). The CDR3 runs 14 residues. The V gene lost 0 bases and the J gene lost 7 bases, with 14 bases spanning the gap. The germline CDR1 and CDR2 sequences are SGDLS and YYNGEE. DNA of the CDR3: TGTGCCAGCAGCGTAGAGGCCGGGGCGGGAGAGCAGTACTTC. Amino acid sequence: CASSVEAGAGEQYF.

This clone was seen just once. The chain employs TRBV5-1 and TRBJ2-2; no clear D. The V end lost 2 bases, the J end lost 0 bases, and 8 bases lay between the germline ends. CDR1 is SGHRS and CDR2 is YFSETQ in the germline V gene. The CDR3 runs 15 residues. In DNA, the CDR3 is TGCGCCAGCAGCTTTGGCAGGACGAACACCGGGGAGCTGTTTTTT. Translated, it gives CASSFGRTNTGELFF.

The V call is TRBV13, the J call TRBJ2-3; D perhaps matches TRBD2 (6 bases). With 5 bases removed from V and 0 bases from J, the gap between germline ends came to 12 bases. The CDR3 has 15 amino acids. CDR1 PRHDT and CDR2 FYEKMQ come from the germline V gene (reference sequence). The CDR3 DNA reads TGTGCCAGCAGCCCCCCGGAGGGCAGCACAGATACGCAGTATTTT. Translating it yields CASSPPEGSTDTQYF.

The V and J genes are TRBV19 and TRBJ1-5; D possibly corresponds to TRBD1 (5 bases). Germline lookup yields CDR1 LNHDA and CDR2 SQIVND (reference sequence). The V end was cut by 7 bases, the J end by 0 bases, with 16 bases between. The CDR3 extends over 16 amino acids. The CDR3 bases are TGTGCCAGTACTGCCGGACACCTTTATAGCAATCAGCCCCAGCATTTT. This encodes CASTAGHLYSNQPQHF. The full variable domain, its missing parts supplied by reference TRBV19 and TRBJ1-5, is DGGITQSPKYLFRKEGQNVTLSCEQNLNHDAMYWYRQDPGQGLRLIYYSQIVNDFQKGDIAEGYSVSREKKESFPLTVTSAQKNPTAFYLCASTAGHLYSNQPQHFGDGTRLSIL.

This CDR3 is CAISESVRKYYGYTF. The DNA for the CDR3 is TGTGCCATCAGTGAGTCGGTCAGAAAATACTATGGCTACACCTTC. The V and J genes are TRBV10-3 and TRBJ1-2; D call uncertain. The length of the CDR3 is 15 residues. Trimming took off 0 bases at V and 3 bases at J, with 11 bases between the two ends. The V gene's germline CDR1 is ENHRY and CDR2 SYGVKD.

The CDR3 loop reads CASSPGQSNEKLFF. CDR3 coding DNA: TGTGCCAGCAGCCCCGGACAGTCTAATGAAAAACTGTTTTTT. The rearrangement joins TRBV7-9 to TRBJ1-4; D might be TRBD1 (6 bases). V shed 5 bases and J shed 3 bases, with 10 bases lying between them. This CDR3 has 14 residues. CDR1 SEHNR and CDR2 FQNEAQ come from the germline V gene (reference sequence).

The chain carries TRBV19 and TRBJ1-2; 7 bases are shared with TRBD1. CDR1 LNHDA and CDR2 SQIVND come from the germline V gene (reference sequence). The CDR3 totals 13 residues. V lost 5 bases and J lost 7; bases outside the gene matches: 7. The chain's CDR3 is CASSVTGTVGYTF. The CDR3 DNA reads TGTGCCAGTAGTGTTACCGGGACAGTTGGCTACACCTTC. The full variable domain, in which reference TRBV19 and TRBJ1-2 provide the parts outside the CDR3, is DGGITQSPKYLFRKEGQNVTLSCEQNLNHDAMYWYRQDPGQGLRLIYYSQIVNDFQKGDIAEGYSVSREKKESFPLTVTSAQKNPTAFYLCASSVTGTVGYTFGSGTRLTVV.

The CDR3 loop is CASSPEGVNTEAFF. The CDR3 nucleotides read TGTGCCAGCAGCCCGGAGGGCGTGAACACTGAAGCTTTCTTT. The chain uses TRBV28 and TRBJ1-1; no definite D call. Trimming removed 6 bases at V and 0 bases at J, with 11 bases between. Germline CDR1 MDHEN, CDR2 SYDVKM. This CDR3 has 14 amino acids.